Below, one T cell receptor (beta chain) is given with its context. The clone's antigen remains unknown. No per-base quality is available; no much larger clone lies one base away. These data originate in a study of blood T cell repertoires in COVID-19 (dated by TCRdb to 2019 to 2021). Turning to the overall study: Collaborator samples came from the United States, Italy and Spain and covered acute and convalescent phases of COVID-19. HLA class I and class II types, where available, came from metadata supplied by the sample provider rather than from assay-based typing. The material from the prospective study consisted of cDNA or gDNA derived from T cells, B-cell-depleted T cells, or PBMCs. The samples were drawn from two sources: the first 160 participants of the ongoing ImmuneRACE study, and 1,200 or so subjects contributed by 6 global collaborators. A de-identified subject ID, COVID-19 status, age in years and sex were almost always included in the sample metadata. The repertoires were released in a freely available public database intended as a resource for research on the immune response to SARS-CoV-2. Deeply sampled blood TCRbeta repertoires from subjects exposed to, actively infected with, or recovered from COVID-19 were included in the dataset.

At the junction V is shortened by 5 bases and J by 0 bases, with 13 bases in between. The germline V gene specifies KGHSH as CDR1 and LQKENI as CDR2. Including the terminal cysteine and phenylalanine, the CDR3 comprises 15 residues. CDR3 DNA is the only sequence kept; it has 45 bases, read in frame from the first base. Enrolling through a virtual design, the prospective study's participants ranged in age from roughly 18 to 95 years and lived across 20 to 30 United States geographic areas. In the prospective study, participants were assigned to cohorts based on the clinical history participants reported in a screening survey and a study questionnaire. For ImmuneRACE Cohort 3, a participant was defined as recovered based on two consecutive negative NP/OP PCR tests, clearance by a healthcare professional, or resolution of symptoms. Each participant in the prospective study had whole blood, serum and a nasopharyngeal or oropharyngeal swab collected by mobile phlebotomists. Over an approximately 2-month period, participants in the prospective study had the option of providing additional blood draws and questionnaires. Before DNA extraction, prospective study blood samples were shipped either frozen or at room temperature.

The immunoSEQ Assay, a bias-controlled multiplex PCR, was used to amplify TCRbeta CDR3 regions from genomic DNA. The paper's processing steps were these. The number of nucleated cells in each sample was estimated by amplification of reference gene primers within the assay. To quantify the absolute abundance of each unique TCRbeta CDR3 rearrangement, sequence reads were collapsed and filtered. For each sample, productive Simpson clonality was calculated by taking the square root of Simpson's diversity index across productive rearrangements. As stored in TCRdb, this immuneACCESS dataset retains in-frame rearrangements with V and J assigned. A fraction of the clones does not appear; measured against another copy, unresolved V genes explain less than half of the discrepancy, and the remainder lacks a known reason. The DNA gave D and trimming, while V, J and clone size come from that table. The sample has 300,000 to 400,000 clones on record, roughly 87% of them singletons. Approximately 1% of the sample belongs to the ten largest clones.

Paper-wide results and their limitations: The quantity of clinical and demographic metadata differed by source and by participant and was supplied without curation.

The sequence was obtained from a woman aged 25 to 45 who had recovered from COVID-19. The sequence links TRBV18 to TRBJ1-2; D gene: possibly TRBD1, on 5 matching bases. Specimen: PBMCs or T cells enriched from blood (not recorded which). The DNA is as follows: TGTGCCAGCTCAGCAGAACAGGAGTCTAACTATGGCTACACCTTC. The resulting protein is CASSAEQESNYGYTF.